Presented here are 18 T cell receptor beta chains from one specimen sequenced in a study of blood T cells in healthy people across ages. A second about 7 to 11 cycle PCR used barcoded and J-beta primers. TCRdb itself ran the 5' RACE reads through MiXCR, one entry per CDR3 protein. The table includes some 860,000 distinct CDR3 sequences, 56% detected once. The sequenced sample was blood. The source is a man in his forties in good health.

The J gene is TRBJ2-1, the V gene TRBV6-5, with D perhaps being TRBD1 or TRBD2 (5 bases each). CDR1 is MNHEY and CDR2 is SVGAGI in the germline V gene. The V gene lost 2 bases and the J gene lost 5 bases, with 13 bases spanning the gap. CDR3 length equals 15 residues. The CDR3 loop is CASSYAPGTDNEQFF. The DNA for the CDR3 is TGTGCCAGCAGTTACGCACCCGGGACGGACAATGAGCAGTTCTTC.

The CDR3 DNA is TGCAGTGCGGCGGACAGGGTTATTGGCTACACCTTC. It specifies CSAADRVIGYTF. V gene TRBV20-1 combines with J gene TRBJ1-2; 8 nucleotides align to TRBD1. The CDR3 spans 12 residues. With V trimmed by 6 bases and J by 7 bases, 7 bases remained unmatched. CDR1 DFQATT and CDR2 SNEGSKA come from the germline V gene (reference sequence).

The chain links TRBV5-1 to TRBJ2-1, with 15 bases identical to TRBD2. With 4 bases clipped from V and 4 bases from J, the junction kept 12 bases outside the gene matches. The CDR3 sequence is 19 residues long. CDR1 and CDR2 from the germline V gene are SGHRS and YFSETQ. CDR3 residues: CASSRGTSGRTPFYNEQFF. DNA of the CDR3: TGCGCCAGCAGCCGTGGGACTAGCGGGAGGACTCCCTTTTACAATGAGCAGTTCTTC. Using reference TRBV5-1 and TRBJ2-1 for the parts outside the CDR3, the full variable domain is KAGVTQTPRYLIKTRGQQVTLSCSPISGHRSVSWYQQTPGQGLQFLFEYFSETQRNKGNFPGRFSGRQFSNSRSEMNVSTLELGDSALYLCASSRGTSGRTPFYNEQFFGPGTRLTVL.

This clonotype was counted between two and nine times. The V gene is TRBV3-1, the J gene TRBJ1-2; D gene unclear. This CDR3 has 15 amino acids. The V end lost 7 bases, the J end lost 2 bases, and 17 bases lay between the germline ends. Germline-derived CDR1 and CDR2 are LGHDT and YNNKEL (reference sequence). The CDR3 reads CASTMTRSWNYGYTF. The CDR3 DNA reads TGTGCCAGCACCATGACACGATCCTGGAACTATGGCTACACCTTC.

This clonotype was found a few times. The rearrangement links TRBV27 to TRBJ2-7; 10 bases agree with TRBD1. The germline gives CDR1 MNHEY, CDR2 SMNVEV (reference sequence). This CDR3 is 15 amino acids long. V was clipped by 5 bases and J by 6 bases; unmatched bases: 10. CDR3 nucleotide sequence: TGTGCCAGCAGTCCCACGACAGGGGGCATGGGCGAGCAGTACTTC. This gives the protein CASSPTTGGMGEQYF.

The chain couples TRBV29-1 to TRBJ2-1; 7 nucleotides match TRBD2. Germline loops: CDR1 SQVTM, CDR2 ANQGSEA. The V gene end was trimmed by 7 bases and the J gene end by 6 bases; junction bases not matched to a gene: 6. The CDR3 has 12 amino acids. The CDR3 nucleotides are TGCAGCGCCAGGGAGGGCCCCAATGAGCAGTTCTTC. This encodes CSAREGPNEQFF.

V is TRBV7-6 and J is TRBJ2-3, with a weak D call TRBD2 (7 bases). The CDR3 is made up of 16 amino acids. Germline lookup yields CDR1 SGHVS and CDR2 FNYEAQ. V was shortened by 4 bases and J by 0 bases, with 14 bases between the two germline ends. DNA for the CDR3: TGTGCCAGCAGCTCCGCCGCGGGGGCTAGCACAGATACGCAGTATTTT. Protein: CASSSAAGASTDTQYF.

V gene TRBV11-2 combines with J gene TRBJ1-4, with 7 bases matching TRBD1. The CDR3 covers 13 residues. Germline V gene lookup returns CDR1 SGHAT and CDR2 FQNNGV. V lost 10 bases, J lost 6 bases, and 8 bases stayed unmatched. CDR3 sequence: CATLGQNDEKLFF. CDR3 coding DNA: TGTGCCACCCTGGGACAGAACGATGAAAAACTGTTTTTT. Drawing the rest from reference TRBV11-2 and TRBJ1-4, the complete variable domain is EAGVAQSPRYKIIEKRQSVAFWCNPISGHATLYWYQQILGQGPKLLIQFQNNGVVDDSQLPKDRFSAERLKGVDSTLKIQPAKLEDSAVYLCATLGQNDEKLFFGSGTQLSVL.

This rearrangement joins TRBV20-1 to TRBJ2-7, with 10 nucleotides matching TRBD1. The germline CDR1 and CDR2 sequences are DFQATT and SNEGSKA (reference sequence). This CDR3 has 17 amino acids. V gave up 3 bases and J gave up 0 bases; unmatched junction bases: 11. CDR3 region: CSASRIRRTGGSYEQYV. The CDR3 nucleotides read TGCAGTGCTAGTAGGATCCGGCGGACAGGGGGCTCCTACGAGCAGTACGTC.

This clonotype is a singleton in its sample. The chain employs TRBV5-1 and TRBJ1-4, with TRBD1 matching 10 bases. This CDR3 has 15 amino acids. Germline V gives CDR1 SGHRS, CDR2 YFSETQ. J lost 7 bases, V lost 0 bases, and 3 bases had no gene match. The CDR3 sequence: CASSLDGTGAEKLFF. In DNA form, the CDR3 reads TGCGCCAGCAGCTTGGATGGGACAGGGGCTGAAAAACTGTTTTTT.

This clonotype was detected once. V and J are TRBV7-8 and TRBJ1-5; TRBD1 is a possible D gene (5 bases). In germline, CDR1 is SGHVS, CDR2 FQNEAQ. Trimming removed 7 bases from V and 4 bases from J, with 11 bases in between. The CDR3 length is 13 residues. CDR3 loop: CASKTGPNQPQHF. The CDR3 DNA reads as TGTGCCAGCAAAACAGGCCCGAATCAGCCCCAGCATTTT.

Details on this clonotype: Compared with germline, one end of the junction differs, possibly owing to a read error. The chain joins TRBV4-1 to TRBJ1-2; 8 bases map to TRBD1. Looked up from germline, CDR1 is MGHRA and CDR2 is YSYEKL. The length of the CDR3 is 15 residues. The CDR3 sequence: CASSQASQGAPGYTF. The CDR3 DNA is TGCGCCAGTAGCCAAGCGTCTCAGGGGGCGCCGGGCTACACCTTC.

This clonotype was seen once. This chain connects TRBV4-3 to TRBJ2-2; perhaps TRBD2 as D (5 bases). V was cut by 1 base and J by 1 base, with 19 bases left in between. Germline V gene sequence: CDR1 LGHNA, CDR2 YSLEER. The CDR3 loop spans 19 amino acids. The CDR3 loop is CASSQVPLRAAQNTGELFF. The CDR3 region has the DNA TGCGCCAGCAGCCAAGTTCCCCTACGAGCGGCCCAGAACACCGGGGAGCTGTTTTTT.

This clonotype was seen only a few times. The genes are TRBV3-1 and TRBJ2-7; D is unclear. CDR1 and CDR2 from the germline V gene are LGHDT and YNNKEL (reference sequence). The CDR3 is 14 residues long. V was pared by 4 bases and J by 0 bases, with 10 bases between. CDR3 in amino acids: CASSPTKSSYEQYF. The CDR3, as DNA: TGTGCCAGCAGCCCTACAAAGAGCTCCTACGAGCAGTACTTC.

CDR3 sequence reads: CASSPRAGRDQPQHF. The CDR3 DNA is TGTGCCAGTAGTCCCCGAGCGGGCAGGGATCAGCCCCAGCATTTT. This chain links TRBV19 with TRBJ1-5, with a tentative D call TRBD1 (5 bases). The CDR3 loop spans 15 amino acids. Trimming shortened V by 5 bases and J by 5 bases, and 16 bases separated the two germline ends. CDR1 and CDR2 from the germline V gene are LNHDA and SQIVND (reference sequence).

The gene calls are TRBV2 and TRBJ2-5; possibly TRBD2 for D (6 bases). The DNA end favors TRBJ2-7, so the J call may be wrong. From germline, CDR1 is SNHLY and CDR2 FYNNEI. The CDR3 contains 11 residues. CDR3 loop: CASMRDSEQYF. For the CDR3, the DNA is TGTGCCAGCATGCGGGACTCCGAGCAGTACTTC.

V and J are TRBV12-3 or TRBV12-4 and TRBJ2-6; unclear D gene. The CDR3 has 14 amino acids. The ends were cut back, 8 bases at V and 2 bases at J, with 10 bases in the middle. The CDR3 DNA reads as TGTGCCAGCGCCCCTTTAACTGGGGCCAACGTCCTGACTTTC. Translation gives CASAPLTGANVLTF.

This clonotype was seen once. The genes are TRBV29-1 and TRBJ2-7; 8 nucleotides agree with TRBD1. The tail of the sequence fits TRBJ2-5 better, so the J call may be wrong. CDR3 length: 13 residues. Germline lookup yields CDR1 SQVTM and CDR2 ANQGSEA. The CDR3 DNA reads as TGCAGCATGCGGACAGGGATTGGAGAGACCCAGTACTTC. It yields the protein CSMRTGIGETQYF.